The present T cell receptor beta chain was sequenced within a study of blood T cell repertoires in COVID-19. Study-wide background: The United States, Italy and Spain provided the acute and convalescent COVID-19 samples.

V shed 1 base and J shed 8 bases, with 14 bases lying between them. The CDR3 has 14 amino acids. In germline, CDR1 is SEHNR, CDR2 FQNEAQ (reference sequence). Authors' analysis steps: It was from reference gene primer amplification that nucleated cell counts were estimated. Clones were read by immunoSEQ multiplex PCR, and TCRdb kept only the in-frame ones, dropping some. Clone size and V and J calls were adopted from that table, with D and trimming inferred from the DNA. The repertoire includes about 440,000 clones, roughly 91% of them detected once, and less than 0.75% sits in the top ten. Sequenced material: PBMCs or T cells enriched from blood (not recorded which). This receptor was taken from a man aged 18 to 29 who had recovered from COVID-19. The chain recombines TRBV7-9 with TRBJ1-2, with D uncertain. The CDR3 region has the DNA TGTGCCAGCAGCTTAGAGCTGGGCCCAGAGGGCTACACCTTC. Translated, it gives CASSLELGPEGYTF.